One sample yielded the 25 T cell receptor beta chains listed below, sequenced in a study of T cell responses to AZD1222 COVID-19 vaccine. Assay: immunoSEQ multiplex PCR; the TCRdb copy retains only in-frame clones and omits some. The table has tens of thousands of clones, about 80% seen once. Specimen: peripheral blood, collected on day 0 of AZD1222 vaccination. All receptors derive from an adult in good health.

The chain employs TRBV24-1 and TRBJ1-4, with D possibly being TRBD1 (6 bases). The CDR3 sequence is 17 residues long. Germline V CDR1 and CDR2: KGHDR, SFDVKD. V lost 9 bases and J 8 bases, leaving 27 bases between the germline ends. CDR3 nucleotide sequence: TGTGCCACCCAAAAGAACGTTAGGACAGAGGTAAGAGAAAAACTGTTTTTT. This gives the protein CATQKNVRTEVREKLFF.

CDR3 protein: CASCRVGNTGELFF. As DNA, the CDR3 is TGTGCCAGCTGCAGGGTAGGGAACACCGGGGAGCTGTTTTTT. V is TRBV27 and J is TRBJ2-2; D might be TRBD1 (5 bases). The V gene's germline CDR1 is MNHEY and CDR2 SMNVEV (reference sequence). The length of the CDR3 is 14 residues. The germline V and J ends were trimmed by 8 bases and 1 base, with 11 bases remaining between them.

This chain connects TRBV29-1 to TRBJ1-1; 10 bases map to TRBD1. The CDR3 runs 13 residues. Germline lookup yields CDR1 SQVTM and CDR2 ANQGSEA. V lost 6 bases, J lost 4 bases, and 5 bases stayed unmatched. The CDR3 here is CSVEDRGGTEAFF. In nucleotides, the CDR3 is TGCAGCGTGGAGGACAGGGGGGGCACTGAAGCTTTCTTT.

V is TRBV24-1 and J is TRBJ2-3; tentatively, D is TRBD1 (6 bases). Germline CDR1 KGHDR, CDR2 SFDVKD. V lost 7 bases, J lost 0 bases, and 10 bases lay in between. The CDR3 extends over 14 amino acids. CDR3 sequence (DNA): TGTGCCACCAGCGGGACACCAAGCACAGATACGCAGTATTTT. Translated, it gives CATSGTPSTDTQYF.

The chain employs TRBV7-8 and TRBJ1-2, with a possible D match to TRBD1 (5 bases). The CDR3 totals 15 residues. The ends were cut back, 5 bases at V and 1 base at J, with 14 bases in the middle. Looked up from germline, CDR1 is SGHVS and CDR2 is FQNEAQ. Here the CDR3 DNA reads TGTGCCAGCAGCCCCATGGGACGGAGTAACTATGGCTACACCTTC. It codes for CASSPMGRSNYGYTF.

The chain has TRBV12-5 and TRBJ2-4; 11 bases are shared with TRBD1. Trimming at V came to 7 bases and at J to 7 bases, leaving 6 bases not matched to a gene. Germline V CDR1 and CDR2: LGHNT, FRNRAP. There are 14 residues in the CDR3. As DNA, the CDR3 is TGTGCTAGTGCCGGGGGACAGGGGGGGAACATTCAGTACTTC. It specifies CASAGGQGGNIQYF.

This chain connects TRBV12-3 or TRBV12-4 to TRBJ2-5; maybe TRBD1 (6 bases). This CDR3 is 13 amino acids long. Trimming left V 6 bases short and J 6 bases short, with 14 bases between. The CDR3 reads CASRPGQMQTQYF. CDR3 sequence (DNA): TGTGCCAGCAGACCAGGACAGATGCAGACCCAGTACTTC.

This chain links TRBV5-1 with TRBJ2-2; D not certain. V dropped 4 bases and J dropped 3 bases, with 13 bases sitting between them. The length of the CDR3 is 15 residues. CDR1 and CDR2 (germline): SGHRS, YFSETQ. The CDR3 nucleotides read TGCGCCAGCAGCAGAATAGAAGAGTACACCGGGGAGCTGTTTTTT. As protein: CASSRIEEYTGELFF.

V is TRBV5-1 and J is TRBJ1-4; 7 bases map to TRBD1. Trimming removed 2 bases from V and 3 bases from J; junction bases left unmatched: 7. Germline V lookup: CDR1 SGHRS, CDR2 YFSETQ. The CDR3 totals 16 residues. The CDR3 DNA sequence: TGCGCCAGCAGCTTACAGGGGCCGACGTCTAATGAAAAACTGTTTTTT. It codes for CASSLQGPTSNEKLFF. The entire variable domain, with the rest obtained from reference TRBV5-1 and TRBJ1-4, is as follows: KAGVTQTPRYLIKTRGQQVTLSCSPISGHRSVSWYQQTPGQGLQFLFEYFSETQRNKGNFPGRFSGRQFSNSRSEMNVSTLELGDSALYLCASSLQGPTSNEKLFFGSGTQLSVL.

The DNA for the CDR3 is TGTGCCACTCAGACCTTTTGGGGCACTGAAGCTTTCTTT. Amino acids: CATQTFWGTEAFF. V usage is TRBV6-5 and J usage is TRBJ1-1, with D unresolved. Deletions cut 10 bases from V and 4 bases from J, with 16 bases between. The germline V gene encodes CDR1 MNHEY and CDR2 SVGAGI. This CDR3 is built from 13 residues.

CDR3 region: CASSTSGAYTDTQYF. For the CDR3, the DNA is TGTGCCAGTAGCACCTCGGGGGCGTACACAGATACGCAGTATTTT. The chain carries TRBV19 and TRBJ2-3; D possibly matches TRBD1 or TRBD2 (6 bases each). Trimming shortened V by 6 bases and J by 2 bases, and 15 bases separated the two germline ends. The length of the CDR3 is 15 residues. The germline V gene encodes CDR1 LNHDA and CDR2 SQIVND (reference sequence).

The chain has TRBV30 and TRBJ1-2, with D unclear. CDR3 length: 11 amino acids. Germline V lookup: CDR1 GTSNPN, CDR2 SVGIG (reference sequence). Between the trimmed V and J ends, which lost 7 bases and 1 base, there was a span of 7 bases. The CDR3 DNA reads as TGTGCCTCCTGGCGTAACTATGGCTACACCTTC. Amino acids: CASWRNYGYTF.

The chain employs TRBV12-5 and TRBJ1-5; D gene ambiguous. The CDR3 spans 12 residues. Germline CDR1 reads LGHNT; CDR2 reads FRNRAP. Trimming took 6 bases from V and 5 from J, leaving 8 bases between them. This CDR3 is CASGASDQPQHF. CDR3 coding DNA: TGTGCTAGTGGGGCGTCCGATCAGCCCCAGCATTTT.

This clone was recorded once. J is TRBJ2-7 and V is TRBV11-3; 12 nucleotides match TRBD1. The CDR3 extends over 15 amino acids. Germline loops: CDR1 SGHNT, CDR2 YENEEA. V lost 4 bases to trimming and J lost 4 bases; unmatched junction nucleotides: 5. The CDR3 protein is CASSSGTGGAYEQYF. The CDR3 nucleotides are TGTGCCAGCAGCTCGGGGACAGGGGGCGCGTACGAGCAGTACTTC.

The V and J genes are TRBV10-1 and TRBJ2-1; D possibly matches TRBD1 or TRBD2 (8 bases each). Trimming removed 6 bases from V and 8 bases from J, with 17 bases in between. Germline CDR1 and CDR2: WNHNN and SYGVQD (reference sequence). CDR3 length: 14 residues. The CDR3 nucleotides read TGCGCCAGCAGCGGGGGGGCAGGGGGCGATGAGCAGTTCTTC. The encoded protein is CASSGGAGGDEQFF.

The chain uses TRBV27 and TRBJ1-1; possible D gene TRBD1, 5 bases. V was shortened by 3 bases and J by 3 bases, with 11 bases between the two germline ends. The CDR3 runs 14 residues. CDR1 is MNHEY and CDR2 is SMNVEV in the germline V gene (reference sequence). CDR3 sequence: CASSFWGGDTEAFF. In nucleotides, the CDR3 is TGTGCCAGCAGTTTTTGGGGGGGGGACACTGAAGCTTTCTTT.

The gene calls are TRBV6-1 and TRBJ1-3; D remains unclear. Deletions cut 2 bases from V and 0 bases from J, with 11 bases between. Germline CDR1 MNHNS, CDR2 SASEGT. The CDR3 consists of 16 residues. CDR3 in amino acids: CASSEQESYSGNTIYF. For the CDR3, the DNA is TGTGCCAGCAGTGAACAGGAATCCTACTCTGGAAACACCATATATTTT.

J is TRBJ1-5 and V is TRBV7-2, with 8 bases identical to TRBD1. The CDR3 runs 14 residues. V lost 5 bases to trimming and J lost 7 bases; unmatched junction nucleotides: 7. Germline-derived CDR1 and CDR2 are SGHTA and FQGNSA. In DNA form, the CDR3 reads TGTGCCAGCAGCCAACAGGGGGAAGACCAGCCCCAGCATTTT. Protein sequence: CASSQQGEDQPQHF. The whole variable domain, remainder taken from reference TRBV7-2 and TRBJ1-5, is GAGVSQSPSNKVTEKGKDVELRCDPISGHTALYWYRQSLGQGLEFLIYFQGNSAPDKSGLPSDRFSAERTGGSVSTLTIQRTQQEDSAVYLCASSQQGEDQPQHFGDGTRLSIL.

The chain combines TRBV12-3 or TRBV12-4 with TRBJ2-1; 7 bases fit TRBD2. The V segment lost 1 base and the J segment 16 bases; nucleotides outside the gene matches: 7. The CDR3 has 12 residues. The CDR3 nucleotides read TGTGCCAGCAGTTTAGGGAGCGGGGCTTCTTTCTTC. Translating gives CASSLGSGASFF.

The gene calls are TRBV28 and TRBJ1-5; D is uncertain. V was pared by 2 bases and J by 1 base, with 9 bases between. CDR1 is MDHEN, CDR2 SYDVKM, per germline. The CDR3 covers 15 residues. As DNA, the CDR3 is TGTGCCAGCAGTTTAGGGCTTTTAAGCAATCAGCCCCAGCATTTT. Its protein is CASSLGLLSNQPQHF.

The CDR3 sequence: CASSSGLGNEQFF. CDR3 nucleotides: TGTGCCAGCAGTAGCGGCCTAGGAAATGAGCAGTTCTTC. This sequence joins TRBV12-3 or TRBV12-4 and TRBJ2-1, with D maybe TRBD2 (5 bases). The CDR3 runs to 13 residues. Trimming stripped 5 bases from V and 7 bases from J, with 12 bases between.

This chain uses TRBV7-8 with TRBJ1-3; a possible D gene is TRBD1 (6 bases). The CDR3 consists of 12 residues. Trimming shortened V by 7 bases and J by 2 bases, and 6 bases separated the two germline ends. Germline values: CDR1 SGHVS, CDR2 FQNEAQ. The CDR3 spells CASKGAGNTIYF. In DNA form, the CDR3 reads TGTGCCAGCAAGGGGGCTGGAAACACCATATATTTT.

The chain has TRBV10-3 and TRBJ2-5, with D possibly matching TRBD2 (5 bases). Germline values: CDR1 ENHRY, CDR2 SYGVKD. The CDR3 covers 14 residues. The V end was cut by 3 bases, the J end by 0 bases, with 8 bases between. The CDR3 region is CAISDGNHQETQYF. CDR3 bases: TGTGCCATCAGTGACGGGAATCACCAAGAGACCCAGTACTTC.

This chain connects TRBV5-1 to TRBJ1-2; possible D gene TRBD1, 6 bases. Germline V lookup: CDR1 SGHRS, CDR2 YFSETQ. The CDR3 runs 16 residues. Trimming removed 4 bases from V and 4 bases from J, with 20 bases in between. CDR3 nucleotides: TGCGCCAGCAGCCCCATGCCAGGGGAGCTTGGCTATGGCTACACCTTC. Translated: CASSPMPGELGYGYTF.

CDR3 in DNA: TGTGCCAGCAGCTTAGGAGGTATAGGGCGGGGTGGCTACACCTTC. Protein product: CASSLGGIGRGGYTF. The V and J genes are TRBV7-2 and TRBJ1-2; D is undetermined. V shed 1 base and J shed 7 bases, with 16 bases lying between them. CDR3 length: 15 amino acids. The V gene's germline CDR1 is SGHTA and CDR2 FQGNSA. Filled out from reference TRBV7-2 and TRBJ1-2, the complete variable domain reads GAGVSQSPSNKVTEKGKDVELRCDPISGHTALYWYRQSLGQGLEFLIYFQGNSAPDKSGLPSDRFSAERTGGSVSTLTIQRTQQEDSAVYLCASSLGGIGRGGYTFGSGTRLTVV.